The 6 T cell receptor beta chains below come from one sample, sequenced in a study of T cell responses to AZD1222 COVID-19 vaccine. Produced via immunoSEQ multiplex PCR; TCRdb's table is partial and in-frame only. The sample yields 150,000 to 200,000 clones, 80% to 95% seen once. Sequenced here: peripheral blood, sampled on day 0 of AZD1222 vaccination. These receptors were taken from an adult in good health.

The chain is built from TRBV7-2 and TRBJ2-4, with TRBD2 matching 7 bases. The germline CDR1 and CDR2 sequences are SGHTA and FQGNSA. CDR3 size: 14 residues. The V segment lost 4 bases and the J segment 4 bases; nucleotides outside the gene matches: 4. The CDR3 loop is CASSSAGGKNIQYF. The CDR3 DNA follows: TGTGCCAGCAGCTCCGCCGGGGGGAAAAACATTCAGTACTTC.

The CDR3 DNA follows: TGTGCCAGCACCATGGACAGGGGAGGCTACGAGCAGTACTTC. It codes for CASTMDRGGYEQYF. The chain links TRBV6-5 to TRBJ2-7; 9 bases are shared with TRBD1. The J segment lost 3 bases and the V segment lost 7 bases, leaving 7 bases of the junction unmatched. The CDR3 consists of 14 residues. The germline V gene encodes CDR1 MNHEY and CDR2 SVGAGI.

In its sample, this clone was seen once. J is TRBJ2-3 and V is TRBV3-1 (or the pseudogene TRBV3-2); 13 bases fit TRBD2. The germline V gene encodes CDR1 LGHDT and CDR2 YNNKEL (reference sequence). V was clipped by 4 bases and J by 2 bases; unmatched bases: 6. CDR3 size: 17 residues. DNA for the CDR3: TGTGCCAGCAGCCGGACTAGCGGGGGAACTTTCACAGATACGCAGTATTTT. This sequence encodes CASSRTSGGTFTDTQYF.

The chain's CDR3 is CASTEQATSTEQYF. For the CDR3, the DNA is TGCGCCAGCACCGAGCAGGCCACTTCCACCGAGCAGTACTTC. The rearrangement uses TRBV5-1 and TRBJ2-7, with D unclear. This CDR3 contains 14 residues. The germline V and J ends were trimmed by 6 bases and 6 bases, with 19 bases remaining between them. Germline assignment: CDR1 SGHRS and CDR2 YFSETQ.

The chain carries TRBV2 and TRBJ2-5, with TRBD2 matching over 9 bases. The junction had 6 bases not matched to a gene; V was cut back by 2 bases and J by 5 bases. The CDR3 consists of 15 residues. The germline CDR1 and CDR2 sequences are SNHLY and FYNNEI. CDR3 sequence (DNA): TGTGCCAGCAGTGAAAACCGCGGGGGGGCGGAGACCCAGTACTTC. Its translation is CASSENRGGAETQYF. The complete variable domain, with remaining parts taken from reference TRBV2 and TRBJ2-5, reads EPEVTQTPSHQVTQMGQEVILRCVPISNHLYFYWYRQILGQKVEFLVSFYNNEISEKSEIFDDQFSVERPDGSNFTLKIRSTKLEDSAMYFCASSENRGGAETQYFGPGTRLLVL.

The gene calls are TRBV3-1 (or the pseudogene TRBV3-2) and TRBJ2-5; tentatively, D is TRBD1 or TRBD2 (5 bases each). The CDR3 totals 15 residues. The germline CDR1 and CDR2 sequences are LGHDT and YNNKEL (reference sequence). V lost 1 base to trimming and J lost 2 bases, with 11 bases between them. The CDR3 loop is CASSQALGEQETQYF. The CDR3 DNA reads TGTGCCAGCAGCCAAGCGTTGGGGGAACAAGAGACCCAGTACTTC.